One sample yielded the 26 T cell receptor beta chains listed below, sequenced in a study of cytomegalovirus exposure and HLA in healthy donors. The PCR made use of 60 Vbeta and 13 Jbeta primers. The protocol was immunoSEQ multiplex PCR, while the TCRdb copy is restricted to in-frame clones and leaves out a portion. The data show under 250,000 clones, roughly 85% seen once. The specimen sequenced was PBMCs. The receptor source for this set is a woman in her 30s in good health and CMV-seropositive.

The genes are TRBV5-1 and TRBJ2-7; weak D call: TRBD2 (6 bases). This CDR3 contains 15 residues. The germline CDR1 and CDR2 sequences are SGHRS and YFSETQ. Trimming took 4 bases from V and 0 from J, leaving 14 bases between them. CDR3 loop: CASSHTMGGSYEQYF. CDR3 nucleotides: TGCGCCAGCAGCCATACGATGGGGGGCTCCTACGAGCAGTACTTC.

This clone was seen only a few times. The chain couples TRBV28 to TRBJ2-1, with 12 positions matching TRBD2. The CDR3 is 15 amino acids. V lost 5 bases and J lost 3; bases outside the gene matches: 2. Germline CDR1 MDHEN, CDR2 SYDVKM. CDR3 sequence (DNA): TGTGCCAGCAGTCAGGGACTAGCGGGCTACAATGAGCAGTTCTTC. It specifies CASSQGLAGYNEQFF.

A few counts support this clone. The chain employs TRBV5-1 and TRBJ1-2; D may be TRBD1 (5 bases). Trimming took off 4 bases at V and 4 bases at J, with 17 bases between the two ends. The CDR3 is 15 residues long. Germline V gene sequence: CDR1 SGHRS, CDR2 YFSETQ. The DNA of the CDR3 is TGCGCCAGCAGCCAGATCGGGGGGTTAGGCTATGGCTACACCTTC. This translates into CASSQIGGLGYGYTF.

This rearrangement joins TRBV7-2 to TRBJ2-7; 14 bases fit TRBD2. Unmatched junction bases numbered 6, after V lost 5 bases and J lost 3 bases. The CDR3 is made up of 16 amino acids. Looked up from germline, CDR1 is SGHTA and CDR2 is FQGNSA. DNA of the CDR3: TGTGCCAGCAGCCCAGGACTAGCGGGGGGTCTCTACGAGCAGTACTTC. Translating it yields CASSPGLAGGLYEQYF.

The CDR3 loop reads CASSQETGYRNTIYF. The DNA of the CDR3 is TGCGCCAGCAGCCAAGAAACGGGATATCGGAACACCATATATTTT. The chain has TRBV4-1 and TRBJ1-3; D ambiguous. The ends were cut back, 0 bases at V and 7 bases at J, with 13 bases in the middle. CDR3 length: 15 amino acids. The germline gives CDR1 MGHRA, CDR2 YSYEKL.

V gene TRBV6-6 combines with J gene TRBJ2-5; 11 bases are shared with TRBD2. The germline V gene encodes CDR1 MNHNY and CDR2 SVGAGI (reference sequence). The CDR3 has 15 residues. Trimming cost V 4 bases and J 3 bases; bases outside gene matches: 4. CDR3 sequence (DNA): TGTGCCAGCAGTTCCCTAGCGGGAGGTGAAGAGACCCAGTACTTC. This translates into CASSSLAGGEETQYF.

The gene calls are TRBV5-1 and TRBJ2-2; weak D call: TRBD2 (5 bases). V was trimmed by 8 bases and J by 5 bases, leaving 19 bases between them. The CDR3 is 15 amino acids. Germline V gene lookup returns CDR1 SGHRS and CDR2 YFSETQ. The CDR3 DNA sequence: TGCGCCAGTGGGTCAGGCCCGTCGGGGACCGGGGAGCTGTTTTTT. The encoded protein is CASGSGPSGTGELFF. Using reference TRBV5-1 and TRBJ2-2 for the parts outside the CDR3, the full variable domain is KAGVTQTPRYLIKTRGQQVTLSCSPISGHRSVSWYQQTPGQGLQFLFEYFSETQRNKGNFPGRFSGRQFSNSRSEMNVSTLELGDSALYLCASGSGPSGTGELFFGEGSRLTVL.

The V gene is TRBV4-1, the J gene TRBJ2-7, with 12 bases fitting TRBD1. Germline CDR1 reads MGHRA; CDR2 reads YSYEKL. The ends lost 4 bases at V and 4 bases at J; junction bases unmatched: 17. The CDR3 sequence is 19 residues long. The CDR3 spells CASSLLFPIGTGGRYEQYF. The CDR3 region has the DNA TGCGCCAGCAGCCTCCTATTCCCTATTGGGACAGGGGGCCGGTACGAGCAGTACTTC.

The CDR3 here is CASSFRRAGGTDTQYF. CDR3 coding DNA: TGTGCCAGCAGCTTTCGCCGGGCAGGGGGCACAGATACGCAGTATTTT. The chain links TRBV7-2 to TRBJ2-3; possibly TRBD1 for D (6 bases). The CDR3 runs to 16 residues. V lost 3 bases and J lost 1, with 14 bases in between. The germline gives CDR1 SGHTA, CDR2 FQGNSA.

This clone has more than one count but fewer than ten. This chain links TRBV5-5 with TRBJ1-1, with TRBD1 identical over 12 bases. The CDR3 extends over 16 amino acids. Germline CDR1 SGHKS, CDR2 YYEKEE (reference sequence). V lost 4 bases and J lost 5; bases outside the gene matches: 9. The DNA for the CDR3 is TGTGCCAGCAGCCACCCGGGACAGGGGGCGAGGACTGAAGCTTTCTTT. It encodes CASSHPGQGARTEAFF.

This clone was counted a single time. The J gene is TRBJ2-7, the V gene TRBV5-8, with D possibly matching TRBD2 (5 bases). Trimming took off 2 bases at V and 1 base at J, with 10 bases between the two ends. Looked up from germline, CDR1 is SGHTS and CDR2 is YDEGEE. CDR3 length equals 14 residues. The CDR3: CASSLRGRSYEQYF. The CDR3 DNA follows: TGTGCCAGCAGCTTAAGAGGGAGATCCTACGAGCAGTACTTC.

This rearrangement joins TRBV9 to TRBJ2-7, with D maybe TRBD2 (6 bases). The CDR3 runs 14 residues. Trimming left V 0 bases short and J 3 bases short, with 10 bases between. Per the germline V gene, CDR1 is SGDLS and CDR2 is YYNGEE. CDR3 protein: CASSVGDWNYEQYF. Here the CDR3 DNA reads TGTGCCAGCAGCGTAGGGGACTGGAACTACGAGCAGTACTTC.

This sequence joins TRBV7-6 and TRBJ2-6; 8 bases are shared with TRBD2. The length of the CDR3 is 19 residues. CDR1 is SGHVS, CDR2 FNYEAQ, per germline. Germline trimming cut 5 bases from V and 0 bases from J; bases unmatched to any gene: 12. CDR3 DNA sequence: TGTGCCAGCAGCGAAAAGGCGGGAGGTCCGAGCTCTGGGGCCAACGTCCTGACTTTC. This codes for CASSEKAGGPSSGANVLTF.

The chain is built from TRBV10-3 and TRBJ1-3, with no clear D. Germline lookup yields CDR1 ENHRY and CDR2 SYGVKD. V lost 7 bases and J lost 0, with 10 bases in between. This CDR3 region has 14 residues. CDR3 DNA: TGTGCCATCAATCAAGGGAGCTCTGGAAACACCATATATTTT. Encoded protein: CAINQGSSGNTIYF.

The chain links TRBV7-8 to TRBJ1-1; weak D call: TRBD1 (5 bases). Germline CDR1 SGHVS, CDR2 FQNEAQ. CDR3 size: 13 residues. V lost 1 base, J lost 8 bases, and 11 bases lay in between. CDR3 nucleotides: TGTGCCAGCAGCTTAGTAGGGGCAGGAGAAGCTTTCTTT. Translated, it gives CASSLVGAGEAFF. Supplemented by reference TRBV7-8 and TRBJ1-1, the full variable domain reads GAGVSQSPRYKVAKRGQDVALRCDPISGHVSLFWYQQALGQGPEFLTYFQNEAQLDKSGLPSDRFFAERPEGSVSTLKIQRTQQEDSAVYLCASSLVGAGEAFFGQGTRLTVV.

This clone was observed a few times. The sample carries other DNA sequences with the same CDR3. CDR3 bases: TGCGCCAGCAGCTTGGGACAGAACTACGAGCAGTACTTC. Translation gives CASSLGQNYEQYF. V gene TRBV5-1 combines with J gene TRBJ2-7; possible D gene TRBD1, 5 bases. The length of the CDR3 is 13 residues. Germline V CDR1 and CDR2: SGHRS, YFSETQ. V was clipped by 0 bases and J by 3 bases, with 7 bases between them.

This clone was picked up one time. The chain couples TRBV15 to TRBJ2-7; unclear D gene. Trimming pared 0 bases from V and 6 bases from J, leaving 9 bases between. Germline V lookup: CDR1 LNHNV, CDR2 YYDKDF (reference sequence). The CDR3 contains 13 residues. The chain's CDR3 is CATSRDRRSEQYF. CDR3 coding DNA: TGTGCCACCAGCAGAGACAGGCGTAGCGAGCAGTACTTC.

The chain is built from TRBV7-2 and TRBJ2-1; TRBD2 aligns across 11 bases. Per germline, CDR1 SGHTA and CDR2 FQGNSA. This CDR3 comprises 15 residues. V dropped 3 bases and J dropped 7; count of bases not matched to a gene: 5. In nucleotides, the CDR3 is TGTGCCAGCAGCTTGATAGCGGGAGGGAGAAATGAGCAGTTCTTC. Protein sequence: CASSLIAGGRNEQFF.

J is TRBJ2-2 and V is TRBV2, with D possibly TRBD2 on 5 matching bases. Germline V CDR1 and CDR2: SNHLY, FYNNEI. Trimming pared 6 bases from V and 6 bases from J, leaving 14 bases between. The CDR3 has 14 residues. The CDR3 spells CASSRESRAGELFF. The CDR3 DNA sequence: TGTGCCAGCAGCCGGGAATCCCGGGCCGGGGAGCTGTTTTTT.

A note on this clone: The sample has other DNA sequences that encode this CDR3 too. J is TRBJ2-7 and V is TRBV10-3, with D tentatively TRBD2 (6 bases). V lost 6 bases and J lost 3, with 18 bases in between. CDR3 length equals 15 residues. Germline V gene lookup returns CDR1 ENHRY and CDR2 SYGVKD. CDR3 nucleotides: TGTGCCATCAGCCTCGCGGGCGGGACCCTCTACGAGCAGTACTTC. Encoded protein: CAISLAGGTLYEQYF.

The chain recombines TRBV2 with TRBJ2-7; 8 positions agree with TRBD1. CDR3 length: 15 amino acids. In germline, CDR1 is SNHLY, CDR2 FYNNEI. Unmatched junction bases numbered 13, after V lost 5 bases and J lost 7 bases. CDR3 DNA: TGTGCCAGCAGTTCAACCAGGGGGCCGTCTGGGGAGCAGTACTTC. It encodes CASSSTRGPSGEQYF.

V gene TRBV10-3 combines with J gene TRBJ2-7; no reliable D call. Between the trimmed V and J ends, which lost 5 bases and 7 bases, there was a span of 9 bases. The CDR3 loop spans 11 amino acids. The V gene's germline CDR1 is ENHRY and CDR2 SYGVKD. The CDR3 nucleotides are TGTGCCATCAGTACAGCACAGGAGCAGTACTTC. Protein sequence: CAISTAQEQYF.

The J gene is TRBJ1-5, the V gene TRBV7-9; D gene uncertain. Germline V gene data show CDR1 as SEHNR and CDR2 as FQNEAQ (reference sequence). CDR3 length: 13 amino acids. Trimming cost V 1 base and J 8 bases, with 9 bases left between them. DNA of the CDR3: TGTGCCAGCAGCTTAGGAGGGAGGGAGCCCCAGCATTTT. It codes for CASSLGGREPQHF.

This clone was picked up one time. This rearrangement joins TRBV7-8 to TRBJ1-1, with no clear D. V lost 2 bases and J lost 1, with 8 bases in between. The CDR3 runs to 14 residues. Per the germline V gene, CDR1 is SGHVS and CDR2 is FQNEAQ. Here the CDR3 reads CASSLIAGNTEAFF. The CDR3 coding sequence is TGTGCCAGCAGCTTAATTGCAGGGAACACTGAAGCTTTCTTT.

This sequence joins TRBV5-6 and TRBJ1-5; 8 bases align to TRBD1. Germline trimming cut 4 bases from V and 1 base from J; bases unmatched to any gene: 4. CDR1 is SGHDT and CDR2 is YYEEEE in the germline V gene. The CDR3 is made up of 15 amino acids. CDR3 sequence: CASSRQGSSNQPQHF. CDR3 sequence (DNA): TGTGCCAGCAGCAGACAGGGGTCCAGCAATCAGCCCCAGCATTTT.

This clone was detected a few times. V gene TRBV6-1 combines with J gene TRBJ1-5; the match to TRBD1 covers 7 bases. The CDR3 runs 16 residues. The junction had 12 bases not matched to a gene; V was cut back by 1 base and J by 9 bases. The V gene's germline CDR1 is MNHNS and CDR2 SASEGT. The CDR3 DNA sequence: TGTGCCAGCAGTGAAGAGTGGACAGGAACCTTGTGGCCCCAGCATTTT. Translating gives CASSEEWTGTLWPQHF.